The present T cell receptor beta chain was sequenced within a study of cytomegalovirus exposure and HLA in healthy donors. Whole-study results and caveats: Reportedly, fewer N-insertions than the roughly 700-donor mean appeared in an Asian-associated ancestry cluster in a later analysis.

The primer mix had 60 Vbeta and 13 Jbeta primers. Measured with immunoSEQ multiplex PCR; TCRdb has only the in-frame clones, and not every one. The ten top clones account for approximately 6.8%, within a sample of fewer than 60,000 clones. V gave up 8 bases and J gave up 3 bases; unmatched junction bases: 18. CDR3 length: 18 amino acids. Germline V gene sequence: CDR1 KGHSH, CDR2 LQKENI. Comment on this clone: Its cognate antigen is unknown.

Input material: PBMCs. This clonotype was obtained from a woman in her 40s in good health and CMV-seronegative. The rearrangement uses TRBV18 and TRBJ2-5; 10 nucleotides agree with TRBD1. The DNA for the CDR3 is TGTGCCAGCCATACGGGGGGAATCCGGGACAGGGGAGAAGAGACCCAGTACTTC. Its translation is CASHTGGIRDRGEETQYF.